Each of the 18 T cell receptor beta chains below was sequenced from the same sample in a study of cytomegalovirus exposure and HLA in healthy donors. PCR involved 60 Vbeta and 13 Jbeta primers. The table came from immunoSEQ multiplex PCR; TCRdb's copy has only in-frame clones and leaves some out. The sample shows 75,000 to 90,000 clones, around three fifths of them seen only once. Sample: PBMCs. Source of these receptors: a woman aged 40-49 years in good health and CMV-seropositive.

This clone has more than one count but fewer than ten. The chain links TRBV2 to TRBJ2-1; 10 bases line up with TRBD2. Germline V gives CDR1 SNHLY, CDR2 FYNNEI. The V segment lost 7 bases and the J segment 7 bases; nucleotides outside the gene matches: 10. There are 15 residues in the CDR3. The DNA of the CDR3 is TGTGCCAGCACCTGGACTAGCGGAGACGGGAATGAGCAGTTCTTC. Translation gives CASTWTSGDGNEQFF. Variable domain in full (rest from reference TRBV2 and TRBJ2-1): EPEVTQTPSHQVTQMGQEVILRCVPISNHLYFYWYRQILGQKVEFLVSFYNNEISEKSEIFDDQFSVERPDGSNFTLKIRSTKLEDSAMYFCASTWTSGDGNEQFFGPGTRLTVL.

This chain connects TRBV28 to TRBJ2-7, with 7 bases that match TRBD1. The germline gives CDR1 MDHEN, CDR2 SYDVKM. This CDR3 spans 15 amino acids. Unmatched junction bases numbered 14, after V lost 6 bases and J lost 6 bases. The CDR3 loop is CASRRQGTVATEQYF. The CDR3 DNA sequence: TGTGCCAGCAGGCGACAGGGTACCGTAGCGACCGAGCAGTACTTC.

The chain uses TRBV4-1 and TRBJ2-2; 12 nucleotides agree with TRBD2. The length of the CDR3 is 14 residues. CDR1 is MGHRA and CDR2 is YSYEKL in the germline V gene. Trimming took 8 bases from V and 7 from J; bases not matched to a gene: 5. CDR3 nucleotide sequence: TGCGCCAGCCGACTAGCGGGAGTTATCGGGGAGCTGTTTTTT. Translating gives CASRLAGVIGELFF.

This clone appeared once. The chain is built from TRBV18 and TRBJ2-1; 8 positions match TRBD1. The V gene's germline CDR1 is KGHSH and CDR2 LQKENI. The CDR3 has 15 amino acids. V lost 3 bases, J lost 5 bases, and 6 bases stayed unmatched. CDR3 loop: CASSPADRANNEQFF. For the CDR3, the DNA is TGTGCCAGCTCACCGGCGGACAGGGCAAACAATGAGCAGTTCTTC.

In its sample, this clone was seen a few times. This chain links TRBV9 with TRBJ1-1; weak D call: TRBD1 (6 bases). This CDR3 spans 15 amino acids. V was trimmed by 0 bases and J by 6 bases, leaving 15 bases between them. Germline CDR1 SGDLS, CDR2 YYNGEE. In nucleotides, the CDR3 is TGTGCCAGCAGCGTAGGACCCGCAGGGGTCTCTGAAGCTTTCTTT. Its translation: CASSVGPAGVSEAFF.

The chain's CDR3 is CASTPVGPNYGYTF. DNA for the CDR3: TGTGCCAGCACCCCAGTGGGGCCTAACTATGGCTACACCTTC. This chain links TRBV27 with TRBJ1-2, with D maybe TRBD1 (5 bases). Between the trimmed V and J ends, which lost 7 bases and 0 bases, there was a span of 12 bases. This CDR3 comprises 14 residues. Germline CDR1 is MNHEY and CDR2 is SMNVEV (reference sequence).

The table lists this clone with a few counts. This chain uses TRBV12-5 with TRBJ2-1, with D possibly being TRBD2 (6 bases). Trimming stripped 1 base from V and 7 bases from J, with 17 bases between. The length of the CDR3 is 16 residues. Germline values: CDR1 LGHNT, CDR2 FRNRAP. The chain's CDR3 is CASGLDTFAGRNEQFF. CDR3 nucleotides: TGTGCTAGTGGTTTGGACACGTTTGCGGGGAGGAATGAGCAGTTCTTC.

This chain uses TRBV29-1 with TRBJ1-2; maybe TRBD1 (5 bases). Germline CDR1 SQVTM, CDR2 ANQGSEA. V was pared by 5 bases and J by 3 bases, with 13 bases between. The CDR3 is 13 amino acids. The CDR3 DNA follows: TGCAGCGTTCAAGTGGGAGGGGACTATGGCTACACCTTC. Its protein is CSVQVGGDYGYTF. The whole variable domain, remainder taken from reference TRBV29-1 and TRBJ1-2, is SAVISQKPSRDICQRGTSLTIQCQVDSQVTMMFWYRQQPGQSLTLIATANQGSEATYESGFVIDKFPISRPNLTFSTLTVSNMSPEDSSIYLCSVQVGGDYGYTFGSGTRLTVV.

The CDR3 loop is CASSYSAGRGGEAFF. The CDR3 nucleotides are TGTGCCAGCAGTTACTCTGCGGGCCGGGGAGGTGAAGCTTTCTTT. This chain joins TRBV6-5 and TRBJ1-1; D ambiguous. The CDR3 length is 15 residues. V was shortened by 0 bases and J by 7 bases, with 15 bases between the two germline ends. Germline loops: CDR1 MNHEY, CDR2 SVGAGI.

V usage is TRBV4-3 and J usage is TRBJ1-2; no definite D call. The CDR3 runs to 16 residues. Per germline, CDR1 LGHNA and CDR2 YSLEER. V was clipped by 4 bases and J by 1 base, with 16 bases between them. The CDR3: CASSRSRTGDNYGYTF. The CDR3 DNA sequence: TGCGCCAGCAGCCGTTCAAGGACGGGAGATAACTATGGCTACACCTTC.

The chain has TRBV15 and TRBJ2-7; 9 nucleotides agree with TRBD2. Per the germline V gene, CDR1 is LNHNV and CDR2 is YYDKDF (reference sequence). CDR3 length equals 17 residues. The ends lost 0 bases at V and 4 bases at J; junction bases unmatched: 10. The CDR3: CATSRELWTTSGYEQYF. Written as DNA, the CDR3 is TGTGCCACCAGCAGAGAGTTGTGGACCACTAGCGGGTACGAGCAGTACTTC.

This clone has just one count. This sequence joins TRBV5-4 and TRBJ2-3, with 7 bases lining up with TRBD2. Germline assignment: CDR1 SGHNT and CDR2 YYREEE (reference sequence). V lost 0 bases and J lost 4; bases outside the gene matches: 5. The CDR3 consists of 15 residues. This CDR3 is CASSLAGGEADTQYF. The CDR3 DNA sequence: TGTGCCAGCAGCTTGGCGGGAGGCGAAGCAGATACGCAGTATTTT.

The genes are TRBV5-6 and TRBJ1-4; D might be TRBD1 (6 bases). The CDR3 has 14 amino acids. V gave up 2 bases and J gave up 11 bases, with 16 bases separating them. The germline CDR1 and CDR2 sequences are SGHDT and YYEEEE. The CDR3 region has the DNA TGTGCCAGCAGCTTAACAGGGCCCATGAGGAAACTGTTTTTT. Residues: CASSLTGPMRKLFF.

This chain connects TRBV7-9 to TRBJ2-6, with 8 positions matching TRBD1. Germline CDR1 is SEHNR and CDR2 is FQNEAQ (reference sequence). The CDR3 covers 18 residues. V shed 2 bases and J 2 bases; nucleotides not matched to a gene: 8. CDR3: CASSLLGQGLAGANVLTF. CDR3 bases: TGTGCCAGCAGCTTACTTGGACAGGGACTTGCTGGGGCCAACGTCCTGACTTTC. Drawing the rest from reference TRBV7-9 and TRBJ2-6, the complete variable domain is DTGVSQNPRHKITKRGQNVTFRCDPISEHNRLYWYRQTLGQGPEFLTYFQNEAQLEKSRLLSDRFSAERPKGSFSTLEIQRTEQGDSAMYLCASSLLGQGLAGANVLTFGAGSRLTVL.

The genes are TRBV5-1 and TRBJ1-4; 7 positions agree with TRBD1. The CDR3 loop spans 15 amino acids. Germline V CDR1 and CDR2: SGHRS, YFSETQ. V trimming: 2 bases; J trimming: 4 bases; junction bases outside the gene matches: 5. The CDR3 protein is CASSLAGGINEKLFF. In DNA form, the CDR3 reads TGCGCCAGCAGCTTAGCAGGGGGGATTAATGAAAAACTGTTTTTT.

This clone was counted between two and nine times. V is TRBV5-1 and J is TRBJ2-1; 7 nucleotides match TRBD2. Unmatched junction bases numbered 8, after V lost 1 base and J lost 4 bases. CDR1 is SGHRS, CDR2 YFSETQ, per germline. The CDR3 totals 16 residues. This CDR3 is CASSLRPAGKYNEQFF. The CDR3 DNA is TGCGCCAGCAGCTTGAGGCCAGCGGGGAAGTACAATGAGCAGTTCTTC.

The V and J genes are TRBV4-1 and TRBJ2-3; unclear D gene. This CDR3 is built from 15 residues. The germline CDR1 and CDR2 sequences are MGHRA and YSYEKL. V was pared by 0 bases and J by 2 bases, with 9 bases between. The CDR3 protein is CASSQDSELTDTQYF. The CDR3 region has the DNA TGCGCCAGCAGCCAAGATTCTGAACTCACAGATACGCAGTATTTT.

On this clone itself: One end of the junction is discordant with germline, which a read error may explain. This same CDR3 is encoded by further DNA sequences in the sample. V and J are TRBV25-1 and TRBJ2-7; a weak D match, TRBD2 (6 bases). Germline lookup yields CDR1 MGHDK and CDR2 SYGVNS. There are 15 residues in the CDR3. The CDR3 loop reads CASTRGGAGSYEQYF. For the CDR3, the DNA is TGCGCCAGCACCCGAGGAGGCGCGGGGTCCTACGAGCAGTACTTC.